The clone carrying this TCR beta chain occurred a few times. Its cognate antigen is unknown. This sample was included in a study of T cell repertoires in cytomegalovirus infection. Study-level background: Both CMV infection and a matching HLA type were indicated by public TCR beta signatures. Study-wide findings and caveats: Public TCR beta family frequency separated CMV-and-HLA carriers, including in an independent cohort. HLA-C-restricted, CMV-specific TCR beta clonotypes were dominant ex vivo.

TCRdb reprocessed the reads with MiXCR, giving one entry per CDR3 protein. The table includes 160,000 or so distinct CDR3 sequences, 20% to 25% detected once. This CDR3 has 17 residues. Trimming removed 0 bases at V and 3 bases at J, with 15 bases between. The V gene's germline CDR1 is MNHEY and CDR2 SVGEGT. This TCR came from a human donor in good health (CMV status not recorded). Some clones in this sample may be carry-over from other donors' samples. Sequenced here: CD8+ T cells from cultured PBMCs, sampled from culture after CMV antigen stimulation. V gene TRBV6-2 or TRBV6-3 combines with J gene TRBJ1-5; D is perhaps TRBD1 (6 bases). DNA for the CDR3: TGTGCCAGCAGTTACTCGACCTCAAACAGGGCCAATCAGCCCCAGCATTTT. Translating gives CASSYSTSNRANQPQHF.